This TCR beta chain is drawn from a study of cytomegalovirus exposure and HLA in healthy donors. The CDR3 sequence is 13 residues long. Germline CDR1 LNHDA, CDR2 SQIVND (reference sequence). V was pared by 4 bases and J by 0 bases, with 6 bases between. The PCR contained 60 Vbeta and 13 Jbeta primers. The repertoire was sequenced with immunoSEQ multiplex PCR; TCRdb's copy has only in-frame clones and lacks some. The sample includes approximately 61,000 clones, roughly two thirds of them seen just once. Study-level results: The CMV antigen specificity of three CMV-associated chains was confirmed through in vitro analysis. The study flagged fewer than 200 TCR beta chains as cytomegalovirus-associated.

This clone was counted only a few times. The antigen is not known. The V gene is TRBV19, the J gene TRBJ1-1; D possibly corresponds to TRBD1 (6 bases). The receptor was isolated from a woman in her 50s in good health and CMV-seronegative. The sample comprised PBMCs. The CDR3 coding sequence is TGTGCCAGTAGTAGGACAGTGAACACTGAAGCTTTCTTT. It encodes CASSRTVNTEAFF. Full variable domain (remainder filled in from reference TRBV19 and TRBJ1-1): DGGITQSPKYLFRKEGQNVTLSCEQNLNHDAMYWYRQDPGQGLRLIYYSQIVNDFQKGDIAEGYSVSREKKESFPLTVTSAQKNPTAFYLCASSRTVNTEAFFGQGTRLTVV.